This T cell receptor (beta chain) originates from a study of identical twins. TCRdb itself ran the 5' RACE reads through MiXCR, one entry per CDR3 protein. The sample contains around 370,000 distinct CDR3 sequences, approximately 9.1% of which appear only once. The germline CDR1 and CDR2 sequences are SEHNR and FQNEAQ (reference sequence). This CDR3 is built from 15 residues. The V end lost 4 bases, the J end lost 0 bases, and 12 bases lay between the germline ends. Worth noting for this clonotype: What it binds is not known.

General study findings and limits: Cord blood beta clonotypes present at high abundance carried fewer insertions; no such pattern appeared in memory repertoires. Cross-sectional statistical analysis, not tracking of the same donors, underpinned the conclusions.

This rearrangement joins TRBV7-9 to TRBJ2-5, with no clear D. The clonotype comes from a woman aged 45-65 years in good health. The specimen sequenced was naive T cells sorted from blood. DNA for the CDR3: TGTGCCAGCAGCTCAAGGTCACAGTACCAAGAGACCCAGTACTTC. Its translation is CASSSRSQYQETQYF.